The present T cell receptor (beta chain) was sequenced within a study of CD4 T cell repertoires in COVID-19. No culture step preceded sequencing of the ex vivo isolated memory T cells. Findings and caveats of the study: Between about 6 and 28% of SARS-CoV-2 clonotypes also appeared in SARS-CoV and/or HKU1 spike cultures.

This table comes from immunoSEQ multiplex PCR, and its TCRdb copy is limited to in-frame clones, with some not included. The sample has around 23,000 clones; nearly 95% are singletons. Note on this clone: The antigen is unknown.

The sample was circulating follicular helper CD4+ T cells (cTfh) from blood, taken before the COVID-19 pandemic. This receptor was identified in a human donor who had COVID-19.

CDR3 in amino acids: CASSPASGYRSYEQYF. CDR3 sequence (DNA): TGTGCCAGCAGTCCCGCCTCCGGGTACCGATCCTACGAGCAGTACTTC. The V and J genes are TRBV27 and TRBJ2-7, with unresolved D. Germline assignment: CDR1 MNHEY and CDR2 SMNVEV (reference sequence). The CDR3 contains 16 residues. V was pared by 5 bases and J by 1 base, with 18 bases between.